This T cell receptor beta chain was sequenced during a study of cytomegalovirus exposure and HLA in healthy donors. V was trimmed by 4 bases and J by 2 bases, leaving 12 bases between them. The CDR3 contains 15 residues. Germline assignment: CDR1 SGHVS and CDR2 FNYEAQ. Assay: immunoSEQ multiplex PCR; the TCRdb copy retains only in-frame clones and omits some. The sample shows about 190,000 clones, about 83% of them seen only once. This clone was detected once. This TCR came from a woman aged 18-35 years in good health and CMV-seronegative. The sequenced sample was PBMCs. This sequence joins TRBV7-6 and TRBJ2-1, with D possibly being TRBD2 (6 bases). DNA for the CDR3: TGTGCCAGCAGCTCTCGGAGGGCCGCCTACAATGAGCAGTTCTTC. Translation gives CASSSRRAAYNEQFF.